This note documents a single T cell receptor (beta chain) sequence. The antigen is undetermined. The source of the sample is a study of T cell repertoires in cytomegalovirus infection. Overall study findings and caveats: Carriers of CMV plus the relevant HLA were identified by cumulative public TCR beta family frequency.

The CDR3 has 14 amino acids. V was pared by 5 bases and J by 8 bases, with 16 bases between. Germline loops: CDR1 SGHVS, CDR2 FNYEAQ. TCRdb redid the calling of the reads with MiXCR, one entry per CDR3 protein. The data show around 130,000 distinct CDR3 sequences, with 20% to 30% seen just once and 34% held by the top ten. The specimen sequenced was PBMCs, sequenced either directly or after in vitro stimulation (not recorded which). This sequence originates from a human donor in good health (CMV status not recorded). Some clones in this sample may be carry-over from other donors' samples. This chain connects TRBV7-6 to TRBJ2-1; D might be TRBD1 or TRBD2, each matching 6 bases. The CDR3 coding sequence is TGTGCCAGCAGCCCGTTCGGGGGCCAGGATGAGCAGTTCTTC. Translating gives CASSPFGGQDEQFF. The full variable domain, its missing parts supplied by reference TRBV7-6 and TRBJ2-1, is GAGVSQSPRYKVTKRGQDVALRCDPISGHVSLYWYRQALGQGPEFLTYFNYEAQQDKSGLPNDRFSAERPEGSISTLTIQRTEQRDSAMYRCASSPFGGQDEQFFGPGTRLTVL.